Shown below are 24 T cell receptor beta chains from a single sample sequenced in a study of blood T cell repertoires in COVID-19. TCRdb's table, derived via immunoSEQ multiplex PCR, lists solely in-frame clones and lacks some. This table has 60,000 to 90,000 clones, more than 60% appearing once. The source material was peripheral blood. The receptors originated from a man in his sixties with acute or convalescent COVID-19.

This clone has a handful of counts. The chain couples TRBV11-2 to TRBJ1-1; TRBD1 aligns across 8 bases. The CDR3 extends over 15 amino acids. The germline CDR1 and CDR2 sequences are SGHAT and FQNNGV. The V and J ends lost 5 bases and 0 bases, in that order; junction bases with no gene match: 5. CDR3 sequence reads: CASSQTGEVNTEAFF. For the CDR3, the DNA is TGTGCCAGCAGCCAGACAGGGGAAGTGAACACTGAAGCTTTCTTT.

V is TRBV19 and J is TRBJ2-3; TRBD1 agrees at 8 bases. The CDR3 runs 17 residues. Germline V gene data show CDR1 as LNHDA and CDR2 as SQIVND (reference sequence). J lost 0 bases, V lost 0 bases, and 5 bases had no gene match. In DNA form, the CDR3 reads TGTGCCAGTAGTATAGATCCGGGACAGGCCAGCACAGATACGCAGTATTTT. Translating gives CASSIDPGQASTDTQYF.

CDR3 in amino acids: CASSLAGGPDTGELFF. CDR3 DNA sequence: TGCGCCAGCAGCTTGGCGGGGGGGCCTGACACCGGGGAGCTGTTTTTT. This chain links TRBV5-1 with TRBJ2-2, with 8 nucleotides matching TRBD2. J lost 3 bases, V lost 0 bases, and 4 bases had no gene match. The germline CDR1 and CDR2 sequences are SGHRS and YFSETQ. The length of the CDR3 is 16 residues.

The DNA for the CDR3 is TGTGCCAGCCTCTTAACTAGCGGGAGGGCCAATGAGCAGTTCTTC. Its protein is CASLLTSGRANEQFF. The rearrangement links TRBV27 to TRBJ2-1, with 13 bases matching TRBD2. Losses at the gene ends were 8 bases for V and 6 bases for J; bases not matched to a gene: 7. Germline CDR1 MNHEY, CDR2 SMNVEV (reference sequence). The CDR3 has 15 amino acids.

The CDR3 loop is CASSQVTGTVNSPLHF. In DNA form, the CDR3 reads TGCGCCAGCAGCCAAGTCACCGGGACAGTTAATTCACCCCTCCACTTT. The V call is TRBV4-1, the J call TRBJ1-6; 7 nucleotides agree with TRBD1. Germline values: CDR1 MGHRA, CDR2 YSYEKL. The CDR3 has 16 residues. V lost 1 base and J lost 6; bases outside the gene matches: 6.

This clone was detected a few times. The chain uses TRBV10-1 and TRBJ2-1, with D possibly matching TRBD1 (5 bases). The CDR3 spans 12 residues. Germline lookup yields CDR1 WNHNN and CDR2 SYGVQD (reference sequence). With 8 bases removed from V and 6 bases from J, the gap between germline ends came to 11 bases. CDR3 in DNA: TGCGCCAGCCAGGGATACAGCAATGAGCAGTTCTTC. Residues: CASQGYSNEQFF.

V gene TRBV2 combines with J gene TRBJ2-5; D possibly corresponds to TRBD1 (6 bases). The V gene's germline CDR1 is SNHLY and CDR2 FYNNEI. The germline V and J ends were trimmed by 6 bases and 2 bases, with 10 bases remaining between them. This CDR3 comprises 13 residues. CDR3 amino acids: CASSSDSQETQYF. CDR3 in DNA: TGTGCCAGCAGCTCGGACAGTCAAGAGACCCAGTACTTC.

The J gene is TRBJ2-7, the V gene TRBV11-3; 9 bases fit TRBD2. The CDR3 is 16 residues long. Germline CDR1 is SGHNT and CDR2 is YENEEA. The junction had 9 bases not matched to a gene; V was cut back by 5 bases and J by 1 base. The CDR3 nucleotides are TGTGCCAGCAGCCTGGAATCTAGCGGGACATCCTACGAGCAGTACTTC. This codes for CASSLESSGTSYEQYF.

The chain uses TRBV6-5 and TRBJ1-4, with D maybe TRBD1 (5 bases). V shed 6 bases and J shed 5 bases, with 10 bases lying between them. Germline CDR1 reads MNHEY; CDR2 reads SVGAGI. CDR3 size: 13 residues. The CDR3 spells CASRPGGNEKLFF. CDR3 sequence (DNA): TGTGCCAGCAGGCCCGGGGGAAATGAAAAACTGTTTTTT.

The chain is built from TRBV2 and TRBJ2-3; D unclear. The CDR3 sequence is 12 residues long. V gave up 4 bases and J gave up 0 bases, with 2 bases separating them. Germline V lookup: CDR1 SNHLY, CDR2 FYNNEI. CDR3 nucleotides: TGTGCCAGCAGTGCTAGCACAGATACGCAGTATTTT. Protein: CASSASTDTQYF.

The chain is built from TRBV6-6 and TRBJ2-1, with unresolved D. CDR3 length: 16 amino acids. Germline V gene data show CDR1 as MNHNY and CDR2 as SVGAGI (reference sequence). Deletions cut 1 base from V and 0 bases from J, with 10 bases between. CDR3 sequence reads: CASSYYPVSSYNEQFF. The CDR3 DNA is TGTGCCAGCAGTTACTACCCTGTTAGCTCCTACAATGAGCAGTTCTTC.

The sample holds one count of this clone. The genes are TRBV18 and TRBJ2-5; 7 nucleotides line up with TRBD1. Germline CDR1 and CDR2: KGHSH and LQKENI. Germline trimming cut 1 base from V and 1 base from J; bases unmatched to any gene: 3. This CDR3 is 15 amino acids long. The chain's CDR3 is CASSPRTGTQETQYF. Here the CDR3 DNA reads TGTGCCAGCTCACCACGGACAGGAACCCAAGAGACCCAGTACTTC.

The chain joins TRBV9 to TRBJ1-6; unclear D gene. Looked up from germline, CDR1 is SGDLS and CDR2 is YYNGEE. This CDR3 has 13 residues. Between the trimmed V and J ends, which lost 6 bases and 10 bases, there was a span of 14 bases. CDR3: CASTEDLLSPLHF. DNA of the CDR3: TGTGCCAGCACGGAGGACCTTCTGTCACCCCTCCACTTT.

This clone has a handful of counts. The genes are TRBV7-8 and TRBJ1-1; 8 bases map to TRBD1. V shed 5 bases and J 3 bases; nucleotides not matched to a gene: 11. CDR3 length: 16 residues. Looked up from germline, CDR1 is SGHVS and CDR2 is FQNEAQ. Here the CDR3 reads CASSETGGKLDTEAFF. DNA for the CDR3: TGTGCCAGCAGCGAAACAGGGGGGAAGCTGGACACTGAAGCTTTCTTT.

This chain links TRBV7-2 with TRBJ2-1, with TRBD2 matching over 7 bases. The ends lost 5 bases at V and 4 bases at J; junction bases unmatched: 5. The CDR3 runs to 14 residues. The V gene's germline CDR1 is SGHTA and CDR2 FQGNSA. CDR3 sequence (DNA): TGTGCCAGCAGCGCTAGCGGATTTTACAATGAGCAGTTCTTC. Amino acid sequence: CASSASGFYNEQFF.

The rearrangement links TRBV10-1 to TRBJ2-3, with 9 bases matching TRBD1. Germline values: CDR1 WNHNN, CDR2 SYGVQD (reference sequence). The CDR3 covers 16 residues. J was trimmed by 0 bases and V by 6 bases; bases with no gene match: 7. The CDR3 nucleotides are TGCGCCAGCAGCGACGGACAGGGGACGAGCACAGATACGCAGTATTTT. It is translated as CASSDGQGTSTDTQYF.

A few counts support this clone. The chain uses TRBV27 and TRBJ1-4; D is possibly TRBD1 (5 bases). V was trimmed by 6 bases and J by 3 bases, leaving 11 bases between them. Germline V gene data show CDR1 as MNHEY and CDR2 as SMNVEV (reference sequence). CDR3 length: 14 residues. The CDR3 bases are TGTGCCAGCAGCTGGACACAACCTAATGAAAAACTGTTTTTT. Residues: CASSWTQPNEKLFF.

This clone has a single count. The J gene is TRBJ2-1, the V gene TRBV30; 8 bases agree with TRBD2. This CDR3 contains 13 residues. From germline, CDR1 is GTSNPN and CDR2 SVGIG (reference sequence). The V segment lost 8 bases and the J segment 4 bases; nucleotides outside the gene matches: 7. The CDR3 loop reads CATPKRGYNEQFF. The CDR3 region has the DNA TGTGCCACGCCCAAGCGGGGGTACAATGAGCAGTTCTTC.

CDR3 DNA: TGTGCCAGTACCGGCAGGGGCAATCAGCCCCAGCATTTT. This codes for CASTGRGNQPQHF. The chain is built from TRBV19 and TRBJ1-5, with D possibly being TRBD1 (5 bases). The V end lost 7 bases, the J end lost 2 bases, and 9 bases lay between the germline ends. Looked up from germline, CDR1 is LNHDA and CDR2 is SQIVND (reference sequence). The CDR3 is made up of 13 amino acids.

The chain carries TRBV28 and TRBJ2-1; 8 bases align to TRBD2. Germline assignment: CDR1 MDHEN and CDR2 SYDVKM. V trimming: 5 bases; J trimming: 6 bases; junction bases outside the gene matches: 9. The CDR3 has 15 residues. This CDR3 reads CASSPGTRASNEQFF. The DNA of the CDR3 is TGTGCCAGCAGTCCAGGGACTAGGGCGTCCAATGAGCAGTTCTTC.

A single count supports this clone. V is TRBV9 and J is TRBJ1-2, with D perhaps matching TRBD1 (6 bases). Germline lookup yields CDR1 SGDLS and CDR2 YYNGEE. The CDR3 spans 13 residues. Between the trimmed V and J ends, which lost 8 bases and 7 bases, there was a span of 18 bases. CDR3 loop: CASRPDSISGYTF. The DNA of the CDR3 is TGTGCCAGTCGCCCGGACAGCATAAGTGGCTACACCTTC.

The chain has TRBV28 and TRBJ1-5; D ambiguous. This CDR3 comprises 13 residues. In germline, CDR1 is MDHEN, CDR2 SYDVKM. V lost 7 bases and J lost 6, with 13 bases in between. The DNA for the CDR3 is TGTGCCAGCACCACCACATTTGGTCAGCCCCAGCATTTT. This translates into CASTTTFGQPQHF.

CDR3 in amino acids: CASSLVQSEQFF. CDR3 nucleotides: TGTGCCAGCAGCTTAGTACAATCCGAGCAGTTCTTC. J is TRBJ2-1 and V is TRBV11-3; D remains unclear. This CDR3 spans 12 amino acids. Trimming stripped 1 base from V and 10 bases from J, with 8 bases between. Germline CDR1 SGHNT, CDR2 YENEEA.

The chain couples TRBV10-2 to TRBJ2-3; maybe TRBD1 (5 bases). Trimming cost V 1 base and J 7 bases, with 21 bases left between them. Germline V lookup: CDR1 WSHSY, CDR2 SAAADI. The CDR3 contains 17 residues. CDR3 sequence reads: CASSEFVGVSVPNTQYF. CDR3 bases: TGCGCCAGCAGTGAGTTCGTAGGGGTCTCAGTACCCAATACGCAGTATTTT.